This passage covers 22 T cell receptor beta chains from one sample sequenced in a study of naive and memory T cell subsets. Two oligonucleotides, mixed equimolar, formed the beta constant-region primer covering TRBC1 and TRBC2. Four rounds of PCR amplified the ligated cDNA using nested alpha and beta constant-region primers plus SP2. TCRdb recomputed calls from the UMI-ligation and nested PCR reads with MiXCR, one row per CDR3 protein. The sample records 80,000 to 95,000 distinct CDR3 sequences, approximately 9.2% being singletons. Sequenced input: naive CD8+ T cells from blood. These receptors all come from a human donor in good health.

This clonotype occurred many times. The chain has TRBV29-1 and TRBJ2-1; 13 bases align to TRBD2. Germline values: CDR1 SQVTM, CDR2 ANQGSEA. The V gene end was trimmed by 3 bases and the J gene end by 9 bases; junction bases not matched to a gene: 5. The CDR3 is 14 amino acids. The DNA for the CDR3 is TGCAGCGTTGATTCCGGACTAGCGGGAGTTGAGCAGTTCTTC. Translating gives CSVDSGLAGVEQFF.

The CDR3 DNA follows: TGTGCCAGCAGTTCTATCACCCCCGATGGGGGATCAGGCTATGGCTACACCTTC. As protein: CASSSITPDGGSGYGYTF. The gene calls are TRBV6-5 and TRBJ1-2, with a possible D match to TRBD1 (5 bases). The CDR3 covers 18 residues. In germline, CDR1 is MNHEY, CDR2 SVGAGI. Trimming pared 4 bases from V and 4 bases from J, leaving 25 bases between.

Concerning this clonotype: At one end, the junction sequence differs from germline, possibly due to a read error. The rearrangement links TRBV7-2 to TRBJ2-5, with 8 bases fitting TRBD1. CDR3 size: 15 residues. Germline V CDR1 and CDR2: SGHTA, FQGNSA. The CDR3 DNA is TGTGGCAGCAGCAACGCAGGGGGCTCTGGAGAGACCCAGTACTTC. Translating gives CGSSNAGGSGETQYF.

A few counts support this clonotype. The chain links TRBV29-1 to TRBJ2-1, with 7 bases aligning to TRBD2. Looked up from germline, CDR1 is SQVTM and CDR2 is ANQGSEA. The CDR3 has 15 residues. Germline trimming cut 4 bases from V and 3 bases from J; bases unmatched to any gene: 9. CDR3 loop: CSVVLGTNFYNEQFF. CDR3 bases: TGCAGCGTTGTACTCGGGACTAACTTCTACAATGAGCAGTTCTTC.

This sequence joins TRBV6-6 and TRBJ2-7, with D possibly being TRBD2 (5 bases). The germline V and J ends were trimmed by 4 bases and 0 bases, with 13 bases remaining between them. Germline V lookup: CDR1 MNHNY, CDR2 SVGAGI (reference sequence). This CDR3 has 15 amino acids. Here the CDR3 reads CASSFEDGDSYEQYF. As DNA, the CDR3 is TGTGCCAGCAGTTTTGAGGACGGGGACTCCTACGAGCAGTACTTC.

This clonotype appeared many times. The V call is TRBV12-3 or TRBV12-4, the J call TRBJ2-7, with a tentative D call TRBD1 (5 bases). V was pared by 3 bases and J by 2 bases, with 8 bases between. The CDR3 is made up of 13 amino acids. The CDR3 DNA follows: TGTGCCAGCAGTTTGGACAAGACCTACGAGCAGTACTTC. This sequence encodes CASSLDKTYEQYF.

This clonotype was observed at least ten times. The chain uses TRBV29-1 and TRBJ1-2; TRBD1 matches at 8 bases. Trimming removed 6 bases from V and 4 bases from J; junction bases left unmatched: 10. This CDR3 is built from 14 residues. The germline V gene encodes CDR1 SQVTM and CDR2 ANQGSEA. This chain's CDR3 is CSVDVGQGAYGYTF. In nucleotides, the CDR3 is TGCAGCGTGGACGTTGGACAGGGAGCCTATGGCTACACCTTC.

The chain links TRBV10-3 to TRBJ1-2; 7 nucleotides line up with TRBD1. CDR1 and CDR2 from the germline V gene are ENHRY and SYGVKD. This CDR3 has 15 amino acids. After removal of 1 base from V and 0 bases from J, the junction contained 2 bases not matched to a gene. The CDR3 sequence: CAISEWQGANYGYTF. The CDR3 DNA follows: TGTGCCATCAGTGAGTGGCAGGGGGCTAACTATGGCTACACCTTC.

This clonotype was seen only a few times. The chain couples TRBV20-1 to TRBJ2-4; 15 nucleotides line up with TRBD2. The CDR3 extends over 16 amino acids. Trimming at V came to 5 bases and at J to 0 bases, leaving 2 bases not matched to a gene. CDR1 DFQATT and CDR2 SNEGSKA come from the germline V gene (reference sequence). The CDR3 region is CSAGTSGRLAKNIQYF. Here the CDR3 DNA reads TGCAGTGCTGGGACTAGCGGGAGGTTAGCCAAAAACATTCAGTACTTC.

The table lists this clonotype with a few counts. V gene TRBV27 combines with J gene TRBJ1-4; no clear D. The CDR3 loop spans 14 amino acids. Per the germline V gene, CDR1 is MNHEY and CDR2 is SMNVEV (reference sequence). Trimming left V 6 bases short and J 0 bases short, with 8 bases between. As DNA, the CDR3 is TGTGCCAGCAGCTTTGGGGCAACTAATGAAAAACTGTTTTTT. Its translation is CASSFGATNEKLFF.

CDR3 protein: CSASGPLAKELAKNIQYF. The CDR3 region has the DNA TGCAGTGCATCCGGTCCCCTAGCGAAAGAGCTAGCCAAAAACATTCAGTACTTC. V is TRBV20-1 and J is TRBJ2-4; possible D gene TRBD2, 6 bases. V shed 6 bases and J shed 0 bases, with 24 bases lying between them. The CDR3 is 18 amino acids. Germline CDR1 reads DFQATT; CDR2 reads SNEGSKA (reference sequence).

The chain combines TRBV27 with TRBJ1-5; a possible D gene is TRBD1 (5 bases). V was clipped by 2 bases and J by 0 bases, with 11 bases between them. Germline V lookup: CDR1 MNHEY, CDR2 SMNVEV (reference sequence). The CDR3 is made up of 16 amino acids. In DNA form, the CDR3 reads TGTGCCAGCAGTTTACTTACAGGATATAGCAATCAGCCCCAGCATTTT. This gives the protein CASSLLTGYSNQPQHF.

This clonotype came up a few times. The chain is built from TRBV10-3 and TRBJ2-1, with 11 bases that match TRBD2. Unmatched junction bases numbered 1, after V lost 8 bases and J lost 4 bases. The germline V gene encodes CDR1 ENHRY and CDR2 SYGVKD. This CDR3 contains 13 residues. This CDR3 is CAIGTSGYNEQFF. DNA of the CDR3: TGTGCCATCGGGACTAGCGGTTACAATGAGCAGTTCTTC.

The chain is built from TRBV27 and TRBJ2-1; TRBD1 matches at 9 bases. The CDR3 has 16 amino acids. Looked up from germline, CDR1 is MNHEY and CDR2 is SMNVEV (reference sequence). Unmatched junction bases numbered 13, after V lost 4 bases and J lost 9 bases. CDR3 sequence (DNA): TGTGCCAGCAGTTCCGACAGGGGGGCGATAATACTTGAGCAGTTCTTC. Translated: CASSSDRGAIILEQFF.

This clonotype was counted many times. This chain links TRBV24-1 with TRBJ2-2, with 10 bases that match TRBD2. V shed 3 bases and J 6 bases; nucleotides not matched to a gene: 3. CDR1 is KGHDR, CDR2 SFDVKD, per germline. The CDR3 has 15 amino acids. In nucleotides, the CDR3 is TGTGCCACCAGTGATCCCGGGACTAGCGCCGGGGAGCTGTTTTTT. It translates to CATSDPGTSAGELFF.

This clonotype has a handful of counts. The chain joins TRBV11-2 to TRBJ1-2, with TRBD1 matching 10 bases. The J segment lost 4 bases and the V segment lost 5 bases, leaving 4 bases of the junction unmatched. Per the germline V gene, CDR1 is SGHAT and CDR2 is FQNNGV. The CDR3 consists of 14 residues. CDR3 loop: CASSPDRGFYGYTF. The CDR3 nucleotides are TGTGCCAGCAGCCCGGACAGGGGGTTCTATGGCTACACCTTC.

At least ten counts were recorded for this clonotype. The chain employs TRBV20-1 and TRBJ2-7; 12 bases align to TRBD2. The CDR3 runs to 17 residues. Germline V lookup: CDR1 DFQATT, CDR2 SNEGSKA (reference sequence). The V gene end was trimmed by 0 bases and the J gene end by 3 bases; junction bases not matched to a gene: 9. CDR3 sequence (DNA): TGCAGTGCTAGAGATCTCTTCCAGGGACTAGCGGGCTACGAGCAGTACTTC. Encoded protein: CSARDLFQGLAGYEQYF.

This clonotype has a count of ten or more. This chain joins TRBV3-1 and TRBJ2-7; 7 nucleotides match TRBD2. The CDR3 length is 15 residues. Germline V gene lookup returns CDR1 LGHDT and CDR2 YNNKEL (reference sequence). V lost 7 bases, J lost 4 bases, and 13 bases stayed unmatched. CDR3 in amino acids: CASNRALARNYEQYF. The CDR3 nucleotides are TGTGCCAGCAATAGGGCACTAGCGAGAAATTACGAGCAGTACTTC.

This clonotype has just a few counts. CDR3 in amino acids: CASSQETSGSYEQYF. The CDR3 DNA follows: TGCGCCAGCAGCCAAGAAACCAGCGGGAGTTACGAGCAGTACTTC. This chain joins TRBV4-1 and TRBJ2-7; TRBD2 matches 8 bases. The CDR3 is 15 residues long. The germline CDR1 and CDR2 sequences are MGHRA and YSYEKL. V was clipped by 0 bases and J by 4 bases; unmatched bases: 5.

The rearrangement joins TRBV28 to TRBJ1-1; the D gene is possibly TRBD1 (6 bases). The CDR3 covers 14 residues. The germline gives CDR1 MDHEN, CDR2 SYDVKM. The V gene lost 5 bases and the J gene lost 6 bases, with 16 bases spanning the gap. This CDR3 reads CASSRGHPGAEAFF. In nucleotides, the CDR3 is TGTGCCAGCAGTAGGGGACACCCAGGCGCTGAAGCTTTCTTT.

The rearrangement uses TRBV27 and TRBJ1-5, with D tentatively TRBD1 (6 bases). The CDR3 has 13 residues. Germline V gives CDR1 MNHEY, CDR2 SMNVEV (reference sequence). V was trimmed by 2 bases and J by 6 bases, leaving 8 bases between them. CDR3 protein: CASSLMGAQPQHF. Here the CDR3 DNA reads TGTGCCAGCAGTTTAATGGGGGCTCAGCCCCAGCATTTT.

V usage is TRBV24-1 and J usage is TRBJ1-5; no firm D call. CDR1 KGHDR and CDR2 SFDVKD come from the germline V gene. V was trimmed by 3 bases and J by 4 bases, leaving 3 bases between them. This CDR3 contains 12 residues. The DNA for the CDR3 is TGTGCCACCAGTGATGGGAATCAGCCCCAGCATTTT. Its translation is CATSDGNQPQHF.